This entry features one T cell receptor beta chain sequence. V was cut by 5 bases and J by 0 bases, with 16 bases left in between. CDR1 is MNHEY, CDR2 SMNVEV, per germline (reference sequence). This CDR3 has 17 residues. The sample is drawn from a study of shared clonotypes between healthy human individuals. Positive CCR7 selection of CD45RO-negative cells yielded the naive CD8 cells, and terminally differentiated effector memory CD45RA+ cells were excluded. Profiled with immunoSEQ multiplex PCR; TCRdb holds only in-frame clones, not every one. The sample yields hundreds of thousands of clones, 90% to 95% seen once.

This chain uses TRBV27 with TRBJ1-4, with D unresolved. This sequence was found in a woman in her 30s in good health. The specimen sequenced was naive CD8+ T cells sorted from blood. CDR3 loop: CASSADTLVATNEKLFF. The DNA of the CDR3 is TGTGCCAGCAGTGCCGACACCCTCGTGGCAACTAATGAAAAACTGTTTTTT.